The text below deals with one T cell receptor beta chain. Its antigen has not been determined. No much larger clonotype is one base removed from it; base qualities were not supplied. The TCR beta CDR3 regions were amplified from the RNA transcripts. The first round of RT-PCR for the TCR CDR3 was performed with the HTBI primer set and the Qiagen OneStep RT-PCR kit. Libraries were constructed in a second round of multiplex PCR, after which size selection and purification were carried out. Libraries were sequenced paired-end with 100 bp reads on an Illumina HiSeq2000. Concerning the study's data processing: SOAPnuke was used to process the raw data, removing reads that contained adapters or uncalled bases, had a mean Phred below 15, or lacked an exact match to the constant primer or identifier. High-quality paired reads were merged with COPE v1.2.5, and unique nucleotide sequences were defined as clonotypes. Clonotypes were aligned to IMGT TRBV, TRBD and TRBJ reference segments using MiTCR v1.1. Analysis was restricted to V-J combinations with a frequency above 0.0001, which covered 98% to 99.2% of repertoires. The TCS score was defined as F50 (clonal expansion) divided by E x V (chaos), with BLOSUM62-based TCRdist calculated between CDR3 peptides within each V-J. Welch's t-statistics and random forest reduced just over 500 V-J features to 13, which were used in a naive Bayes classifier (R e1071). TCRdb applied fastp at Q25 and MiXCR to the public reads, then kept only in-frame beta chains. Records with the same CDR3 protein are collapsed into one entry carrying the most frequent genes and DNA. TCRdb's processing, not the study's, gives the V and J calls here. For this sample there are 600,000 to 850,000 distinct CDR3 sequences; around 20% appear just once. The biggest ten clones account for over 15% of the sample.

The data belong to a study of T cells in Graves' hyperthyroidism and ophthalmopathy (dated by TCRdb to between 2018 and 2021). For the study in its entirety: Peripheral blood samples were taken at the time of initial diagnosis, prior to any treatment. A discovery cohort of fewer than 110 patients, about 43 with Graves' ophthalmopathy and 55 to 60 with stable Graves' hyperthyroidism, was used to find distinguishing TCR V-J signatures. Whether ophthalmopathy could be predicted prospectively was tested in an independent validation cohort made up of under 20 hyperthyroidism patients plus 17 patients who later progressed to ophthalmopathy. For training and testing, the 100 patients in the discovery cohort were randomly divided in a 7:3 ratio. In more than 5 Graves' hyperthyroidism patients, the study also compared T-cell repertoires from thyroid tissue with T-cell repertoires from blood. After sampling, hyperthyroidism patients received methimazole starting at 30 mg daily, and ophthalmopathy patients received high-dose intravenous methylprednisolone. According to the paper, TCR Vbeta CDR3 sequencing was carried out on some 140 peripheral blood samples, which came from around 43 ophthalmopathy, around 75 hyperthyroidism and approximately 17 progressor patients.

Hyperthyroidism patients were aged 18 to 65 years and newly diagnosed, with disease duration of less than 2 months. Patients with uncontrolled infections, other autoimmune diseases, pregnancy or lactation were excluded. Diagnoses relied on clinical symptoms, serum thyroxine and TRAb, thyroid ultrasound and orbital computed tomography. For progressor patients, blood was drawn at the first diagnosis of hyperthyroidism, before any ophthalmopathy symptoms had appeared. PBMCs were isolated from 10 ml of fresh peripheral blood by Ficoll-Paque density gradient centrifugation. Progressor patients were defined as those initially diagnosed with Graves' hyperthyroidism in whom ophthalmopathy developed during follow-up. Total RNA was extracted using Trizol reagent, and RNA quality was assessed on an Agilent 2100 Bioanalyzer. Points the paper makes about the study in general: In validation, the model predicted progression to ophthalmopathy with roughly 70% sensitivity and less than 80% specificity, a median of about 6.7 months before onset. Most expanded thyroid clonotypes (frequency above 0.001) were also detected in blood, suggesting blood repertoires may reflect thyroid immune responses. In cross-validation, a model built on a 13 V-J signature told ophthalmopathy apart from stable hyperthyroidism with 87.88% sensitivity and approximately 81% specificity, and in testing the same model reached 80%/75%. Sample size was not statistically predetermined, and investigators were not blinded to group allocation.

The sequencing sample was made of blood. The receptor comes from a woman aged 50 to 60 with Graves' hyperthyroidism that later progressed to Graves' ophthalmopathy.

The base sequence is TGTGCCAGCAGCAAGAAACCACCGGGACAAACGAACACTGAAGCTTTCTTT. The translation is CASSKKPPGQTNTEAFF. The V and J genes are TRBV6-1 and TRBJ1-1; the D gene is possibly TRBD1, with 6 bases matching. The germline V gene supplies CDR1 MNHNS and CDR2 SASEGT. From cysteine to phenylalanine, the CDR3 is 17 amino acids long. Solely the CDR3 DNA is kept, with 51 bases framed from the first base. The V end loses 6 bases and the J end loses 1 base, and a stretch of 21 bases separates them.